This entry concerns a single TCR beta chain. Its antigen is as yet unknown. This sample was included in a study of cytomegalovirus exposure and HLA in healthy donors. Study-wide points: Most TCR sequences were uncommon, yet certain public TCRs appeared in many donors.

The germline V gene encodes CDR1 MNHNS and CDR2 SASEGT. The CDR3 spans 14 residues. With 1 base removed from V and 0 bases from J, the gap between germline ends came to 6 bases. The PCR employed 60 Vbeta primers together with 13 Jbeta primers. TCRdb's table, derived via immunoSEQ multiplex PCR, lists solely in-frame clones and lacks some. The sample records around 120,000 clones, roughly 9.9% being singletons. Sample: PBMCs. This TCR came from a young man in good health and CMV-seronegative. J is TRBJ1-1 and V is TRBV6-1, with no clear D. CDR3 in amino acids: CASSEGPMNTEAFF. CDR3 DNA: TGTGCCAGCAGTGAAGGTCCCATGAACACTGAAGCTTTCTTT.